These 9 T cell receptor beta chains were sequenced from one sample in a study of blood T cell repertoires in COVID-19 (dated by TCRdb to the early 2020s). Library preparation employed the immunoSEQ multiplex PCR assay. In its TCRdb copy, this immuneACCESS table keeps in-frame sequences only and misses some clones. Where compared with another copy, unresolved V genes explain less than half of these, and the others have no known cause. Within this sample are around 370,000 clones, with around 91% of them counted one time only. The leading ten clones occupy around 7% of the sample. The specimen sequenced was peripheral blood. These receptors were collected from a man aged 18 to 29 with active or convalescent COVID-19.

This chain links TRBV28 with TRBJ1-5, with 8 positions matching TRBD1. Trimming removed 3 bases from V and 5 bases from J; junction bases left unmatched: 3. CDR1 MDHEN and CDR2 SYDVKM come from the germline V gene. This CDR3 contains 14 residues. The CDR3 is CASSFAQGDQPQHF. The CDR3 DNA reads as TGTGCCAGCAGTTTCGCACAGGGGGATCAGCCCCAGCATTTT.

V gene TRBV11-2 combines with J gene TRBJ2-4; TRBD1 matches at 7 bases. The CDR3 is 12 amino acids. Trimming took 6 bases from V and 8 from J; bases not matched to a gene: 4. Germline V gives CDR1 SGHAT, CDR2 FQNNGV. CDR3 protein: CASRAGGYIQYF. The CDR3, as DNA: TGTGCCAGCAGAGCAGGGGGATACATTCAGTACTTC.

This chain links TRBV7-2 with TRBJ2-5; maybe TRBD2 (7 bases). CDR1 is SGHTA, CDR2 FQGNSA, per germline. Trimming took off 2 bases at V and 4 bases at J, with 17 bases between the two ends. The CDR3 has 16 amino acids. CDR3 loop: CASSLLGGGVLETQYF. CDR3 nucleotides: TGTGCCAGCAGCTTACTTGGGGGGGGCGTGTTAGAGACCCAGTACTTC.

This clone was seen once. The V call is TRBV9, the J call TRBJ2-7; D ambiguous. Germline V gene sequence: CDR1 SGDLS, CDR2 YYNGEE. This CDR3 is 15 amino acids long. V was clipped by 0 bases and J by 0 bases, with 10 bases between them. CDR3 protein: CASSVGGASSYEQYF. The CDR3 region has the DNA TGTGCCAGCAGCGTAGGAGGCGCCAGCTCCTACGAGCAGTACTTC.

This clone was counted only a few times. The J gene is TRBJ1-6, the V gene TRBV6-5; the D gene is possibly TRBD1 (5 bases). The CDR3 is 15 residues long. V lost 6 bases to trimming and J lost 8 bases, with 17 bases between them. Germline CDR1 reads MNHEY; CDR2 reads SVGAGI. Here the CDR3 DNA reads TGTGCCAGCAGCCGACTGGGGGGAATGGATTCACCCCTCCACTTT. This sequence encodes CASSRLGGMDSPLHF.

V is TRBV19 and J is TRBJ2-7; 7 bases are shared with TRBD1. Trimming at V came to 5 bases and at J to 4 bases, leaving 8 bases not matched to a gene. Germline CDR1 and CDR2: LNHDA and SQIVND (reference sequence). The CDR3 is 14 amino acids. CDR3 nucleotide sequence: TGTGCCAGTAGTTCCGGACAGGTCTATTACGAGCAGTACTTC. Residues: CASSSGQVYYEQYF.

V is TRBV7-2 and J is TRBJ1-2, with D perhaps matching TRBD1 (5 bases). Germline CDR1 is SGHTA and CDR2 is FQGNSA. The CDR3 spans 15 residues. The V end lost 6 bases, the J end lost 8 bases, and 22 bases lay between the germline ends. The CDR3 sequence: CASSPRDLLLRGYTF. The DNA of the CDR3 is TGTGCCAGCAGTCCTCGGGACTTACTCCTTCGCGGCTACACCTTC.

The chain employs TRBV2 and TRBJ2-3; perhaps TRBD2 as D (7 bases). Germline V gene lookup returns CDR1 SNHLY and CDR2 FYNNEI. CDR3 size: 18 residues. With 0 bases removed from V and 5 bases from J, the gap between germline ends came to 21 bases. The CDR3 spells CASSEALGGAQYIDTQYF. CDR3 DNA: TGTGCCAGCAGTGAAGCGCTTGGGGGGGCGCAATATATAGATACGCAGTATTTT.

The V and J genes are TRBV19 and TRBJ2-1, with 7 bases aligning to TRBD1. In germline, CDR1 is LNHDA, CDR2 SQIVND (reference sequence). The CDR3 length is 15 residues. The trim removed 8 bases at V and 9 bases at J, leaving 16 bases unmatched. The DNA for the CDR3 is TGTGCCAGTGACACCCACAGGGGAAGGATAGGTGAGCAGTTCTTC. It translates to CASDTHRGRIGEQFF.